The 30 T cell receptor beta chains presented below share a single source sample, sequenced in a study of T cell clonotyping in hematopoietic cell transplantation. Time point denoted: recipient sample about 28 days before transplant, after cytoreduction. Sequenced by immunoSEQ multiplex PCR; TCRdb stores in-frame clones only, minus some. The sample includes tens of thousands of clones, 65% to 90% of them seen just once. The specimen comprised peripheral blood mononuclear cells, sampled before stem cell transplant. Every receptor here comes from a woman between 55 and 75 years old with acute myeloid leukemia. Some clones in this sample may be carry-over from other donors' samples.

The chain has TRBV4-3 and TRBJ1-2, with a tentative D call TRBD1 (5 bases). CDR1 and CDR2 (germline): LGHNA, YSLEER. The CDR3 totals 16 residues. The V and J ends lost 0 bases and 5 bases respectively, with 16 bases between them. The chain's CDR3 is CASSQDHGTWGYGYTF. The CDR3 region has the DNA TGCGCCAGCAGCCAAGATCATGGGACTTGGGGGTATGGCTACACCTTC.

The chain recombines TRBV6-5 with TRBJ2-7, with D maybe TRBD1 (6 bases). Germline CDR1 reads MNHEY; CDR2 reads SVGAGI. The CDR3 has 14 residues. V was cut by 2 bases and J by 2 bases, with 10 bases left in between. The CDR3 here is CASSYLQGTYEQYF. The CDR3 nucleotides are TGTGCCAGCAGTTACCTGCAGGGGACCTACGAGCAGTACTTC.

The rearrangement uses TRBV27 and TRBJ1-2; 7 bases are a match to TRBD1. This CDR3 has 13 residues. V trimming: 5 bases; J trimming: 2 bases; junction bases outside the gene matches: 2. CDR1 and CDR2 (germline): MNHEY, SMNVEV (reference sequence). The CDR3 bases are TGTGCCAGCAGTCTGGACAGGAACTATGGCTACACCTTC. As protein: CASSLDRNYGYTF.

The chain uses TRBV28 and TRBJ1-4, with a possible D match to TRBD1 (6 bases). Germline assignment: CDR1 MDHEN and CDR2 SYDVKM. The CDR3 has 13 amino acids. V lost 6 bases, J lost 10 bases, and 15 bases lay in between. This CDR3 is CASSKGEGTKLFF. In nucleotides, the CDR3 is TGTGCCAGCAGCAAGGGGGAGGGGACAAAACTGTTTTTT.

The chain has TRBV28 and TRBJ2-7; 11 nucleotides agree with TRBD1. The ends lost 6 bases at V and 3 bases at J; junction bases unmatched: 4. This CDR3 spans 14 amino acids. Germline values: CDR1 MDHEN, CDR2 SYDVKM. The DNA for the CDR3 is TGTGCCAGCAGGGGACAGGGGGGAAACTACGAGCAGTACTTC. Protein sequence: CASRGQGGNYEQYF.

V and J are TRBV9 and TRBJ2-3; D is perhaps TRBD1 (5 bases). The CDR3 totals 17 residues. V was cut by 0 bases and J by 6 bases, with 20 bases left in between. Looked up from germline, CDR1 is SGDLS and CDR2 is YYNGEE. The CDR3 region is CASSVGPGAGMGDTQYF. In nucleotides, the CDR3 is TGTGCCAGCAGCGTAGGCCCTGGGGCAGGGATGGGGGATACGCAGTATTTT.

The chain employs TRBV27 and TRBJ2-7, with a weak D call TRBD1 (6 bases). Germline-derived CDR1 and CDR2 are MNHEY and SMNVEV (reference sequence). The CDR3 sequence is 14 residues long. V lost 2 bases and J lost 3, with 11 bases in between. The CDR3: CASSLGVGGYEQYF. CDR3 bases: TGTGCCAGCAGTTTAGGGGTAGGGGGCTACGAGCAGTACTTC.

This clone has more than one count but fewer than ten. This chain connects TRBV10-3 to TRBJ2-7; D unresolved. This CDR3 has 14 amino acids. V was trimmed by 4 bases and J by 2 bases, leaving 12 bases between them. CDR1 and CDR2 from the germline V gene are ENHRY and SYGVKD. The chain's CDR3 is CAISVEDGTYEQYF. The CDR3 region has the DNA TGTGCCATCAGTGTAGAAGATGGAACCTACGAGCAGTACTTC.

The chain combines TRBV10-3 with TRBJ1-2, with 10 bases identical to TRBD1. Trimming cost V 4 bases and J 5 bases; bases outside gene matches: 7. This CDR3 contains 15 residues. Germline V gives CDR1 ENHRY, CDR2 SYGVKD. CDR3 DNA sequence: TGTGCCATCAGTGCAACGGGACAGGGGCCTTATGGCTACACCTTC. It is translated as CAISATGQGPYGYTF.

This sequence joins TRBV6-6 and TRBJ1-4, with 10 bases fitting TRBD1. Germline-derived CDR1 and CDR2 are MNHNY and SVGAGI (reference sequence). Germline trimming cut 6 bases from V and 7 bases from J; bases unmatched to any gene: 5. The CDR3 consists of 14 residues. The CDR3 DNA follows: TGTGCCAGCAGCTCGGGACAGGGGATTGAAAAACTGTTTTTT. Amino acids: CASSSGQGIEKLFF.

Written as DNA, the CDR3 is TGCAGCGTTGTAGGACAGGGGAGCCCTGGCTACACCTTC. This codes for CSVVGQGSPGYTF. This rearrangement joins TRBV29-1 to TRBJ1-2; 9 nucleotides match TRBD1. Trimming took 4 bases from V and 7 from J; bases not matched to a gene: 7. Germline CDR1 is SQVTM and CDR2 is ANQGSEA. The CDR3 runs to 13 residues. The entire variable domain, with the rest obtained from reference TRBV29-1 and TRBJ1-2, is as follows: SAVISQKPSRDICQRGTSLTIQCQVDSQVTMMFWYRQQPGQSLTLIATANQGSEATYESGFVIDKFPISRPNLTFSTLTVSNMSPEDSSIYLCSVVGQGSPGYTFGSGTRLTVV.

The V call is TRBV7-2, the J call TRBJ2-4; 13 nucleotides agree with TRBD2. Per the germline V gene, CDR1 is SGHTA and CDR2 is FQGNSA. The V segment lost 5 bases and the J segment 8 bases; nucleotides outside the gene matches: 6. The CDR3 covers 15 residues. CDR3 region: CASSPGLAGVYIQYF. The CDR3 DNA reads TGTGCCAGCAGCCCAGGACTAGCGGGAGTATACATTCAGTACTTC.

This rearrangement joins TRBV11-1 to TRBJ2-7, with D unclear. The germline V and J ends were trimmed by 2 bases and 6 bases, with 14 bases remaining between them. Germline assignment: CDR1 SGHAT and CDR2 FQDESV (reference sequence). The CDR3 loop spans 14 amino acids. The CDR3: CASSLTGNAREQYF. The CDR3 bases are TGTGCCAGCAGCTTAACTGGGAACGCTCGCGAGCAGTACTTC.

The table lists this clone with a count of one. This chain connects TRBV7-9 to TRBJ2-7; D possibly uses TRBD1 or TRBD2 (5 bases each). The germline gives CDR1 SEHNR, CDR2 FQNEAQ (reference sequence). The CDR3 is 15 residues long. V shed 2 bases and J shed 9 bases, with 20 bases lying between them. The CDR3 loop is CASSLKSGQAKRQYF. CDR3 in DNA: TGTGCCAGCAGCTTAAAATCGGGGCAGGCTAAGAGGCAGTACTTC.

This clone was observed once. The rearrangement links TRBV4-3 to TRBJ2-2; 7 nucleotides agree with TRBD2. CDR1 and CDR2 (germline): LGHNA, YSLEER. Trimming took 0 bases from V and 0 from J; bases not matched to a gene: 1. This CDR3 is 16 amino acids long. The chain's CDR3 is CASSQDRGANTGELFF. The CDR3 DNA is TGCGCCAGCAGCCAAGATCGGGGGGCGAACACCGGGGAGCTGTTTTTT.

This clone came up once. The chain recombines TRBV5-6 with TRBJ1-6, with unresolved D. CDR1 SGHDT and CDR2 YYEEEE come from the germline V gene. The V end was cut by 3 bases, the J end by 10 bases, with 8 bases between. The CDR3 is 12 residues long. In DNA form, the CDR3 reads TGTGCCAGCAGCTGGCAAGGGTCACCCCTCCACTTT. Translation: CASSWQGSPLHF.

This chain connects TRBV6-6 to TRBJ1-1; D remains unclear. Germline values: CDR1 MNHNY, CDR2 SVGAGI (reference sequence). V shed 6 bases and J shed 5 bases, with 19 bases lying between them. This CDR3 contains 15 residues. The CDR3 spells CASSPRVRAGTEAFF. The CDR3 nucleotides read TGTGCCAGCAGCCCCCGGGTTAGGGCTGGGACTGAAGCTTTCTTT.

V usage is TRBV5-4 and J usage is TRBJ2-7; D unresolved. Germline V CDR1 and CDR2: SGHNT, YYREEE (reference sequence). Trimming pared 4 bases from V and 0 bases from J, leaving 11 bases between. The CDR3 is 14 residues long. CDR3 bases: TGTGCCAGCAGCCCGACCCCCAGCTCCTACGAGCAGTACTTC. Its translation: CASSPTPSSYEQYF. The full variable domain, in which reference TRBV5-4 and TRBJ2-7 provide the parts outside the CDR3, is ETGVTQSPTHLIKTRGQQVTLRCSSQSGHNTVSWYQQALGQGPQFIFQYYREEENGRGNFPPRFSGLQFPNYSSELNVNALELDDSALYLCASSPTPSSYEQYFGPGTRLTVT.

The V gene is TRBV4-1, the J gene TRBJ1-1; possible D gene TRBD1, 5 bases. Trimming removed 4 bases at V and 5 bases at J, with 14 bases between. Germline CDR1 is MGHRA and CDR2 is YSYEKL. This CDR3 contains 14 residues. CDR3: CASSLGAGETEAFF. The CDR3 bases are TGCGCCAGCAGCCTAGGGGCCGGGGAAACTGAAGCTTTCTTT.

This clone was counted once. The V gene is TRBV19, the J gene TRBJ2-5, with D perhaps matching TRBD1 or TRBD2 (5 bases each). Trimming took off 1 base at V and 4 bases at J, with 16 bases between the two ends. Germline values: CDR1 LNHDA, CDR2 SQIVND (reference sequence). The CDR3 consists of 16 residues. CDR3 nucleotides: TGTGCCAGTAGTATAGGTCGGGAAGGGGCTGGAGAGACCCAGTACTTC. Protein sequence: CASSIGREGAGETQYF.

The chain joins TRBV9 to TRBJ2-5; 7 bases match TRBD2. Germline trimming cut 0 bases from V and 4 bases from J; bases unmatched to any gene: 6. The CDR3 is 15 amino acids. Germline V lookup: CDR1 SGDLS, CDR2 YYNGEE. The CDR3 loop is CASSVDAGEGETQYF. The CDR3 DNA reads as TGTGCCAGCAGCGTAGATGCGGGAGAGGGAGAGACCCAGTACTTC.

CDR3 sequence (DNA): TGTGCCAGCAGCAACGGGAGGGACACTGAAGCTTTCTTT. The encoded protein is CASSNGRDTEAFF. This chain joins TRBV21-1 and TRBJ1-1. TRBV21-1 is a known pseudogene. The CDR3 is made up of 13 amino acids.

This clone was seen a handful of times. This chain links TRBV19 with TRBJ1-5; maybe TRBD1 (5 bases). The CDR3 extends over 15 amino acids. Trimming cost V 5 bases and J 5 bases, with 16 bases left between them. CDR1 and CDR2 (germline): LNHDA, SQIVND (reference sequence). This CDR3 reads CASSGEGRGYQPQHF. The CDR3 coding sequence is TGTGCCAGTAGTGGGGAGGGGAGGGGATATCAGCCCCAGCATTTT.

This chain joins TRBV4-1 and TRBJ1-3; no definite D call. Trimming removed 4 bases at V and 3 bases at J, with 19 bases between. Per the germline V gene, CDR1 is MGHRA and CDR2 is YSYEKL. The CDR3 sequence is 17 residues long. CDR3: CASSPPRTVYSGNTIYF. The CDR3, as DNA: TGCGCCAGCAGCCCCCCACGGACGGTTTACAGTGGAAACACCATATATTTT.

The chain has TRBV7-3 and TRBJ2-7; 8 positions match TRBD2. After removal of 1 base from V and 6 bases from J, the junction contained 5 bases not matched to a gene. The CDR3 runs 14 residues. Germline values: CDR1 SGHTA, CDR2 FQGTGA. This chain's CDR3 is CASSLNGGAGEQYF. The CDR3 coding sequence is TGTGCCAGCAGCTTAAACGGGGGGGCCGGCGAGCAGTACTTC. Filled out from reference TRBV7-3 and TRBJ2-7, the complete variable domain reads GAGVSQTPSNKVTEKGKYVELRCDPISGHTALYWYRQSLGQGPEFLIYFQGTGAADDSGLPNDRFFAVRPEGSVSTLKIQRTERGDSAVYLCASSLNGGAGEQYFGPGTRLTVT.

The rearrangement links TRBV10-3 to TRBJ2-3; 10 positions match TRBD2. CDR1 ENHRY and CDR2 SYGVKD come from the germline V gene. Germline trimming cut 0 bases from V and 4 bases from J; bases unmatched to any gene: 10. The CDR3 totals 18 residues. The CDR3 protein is CAISESKAGGPESDTQYF. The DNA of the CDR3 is TGTGCCATCAGTGAGTCGAAAGCGGGAGGGCCCGAATCAGATACGCAGTATTTT.

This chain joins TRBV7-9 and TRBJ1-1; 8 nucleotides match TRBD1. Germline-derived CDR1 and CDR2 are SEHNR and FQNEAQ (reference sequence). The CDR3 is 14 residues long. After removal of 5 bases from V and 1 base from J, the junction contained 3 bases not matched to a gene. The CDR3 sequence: CASSPDRGNTEAFF. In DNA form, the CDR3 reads TGTGCCAGCAGCCCCGACAGGGGGAACACTGAAGCTTTCTTT.

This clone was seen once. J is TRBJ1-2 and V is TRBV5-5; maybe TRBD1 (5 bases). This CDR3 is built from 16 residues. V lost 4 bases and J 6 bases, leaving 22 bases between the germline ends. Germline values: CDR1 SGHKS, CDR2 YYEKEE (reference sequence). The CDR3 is CASSPMSTGLFDGYTF. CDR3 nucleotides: TGTGCCAGCAGCCCCATGTCAACGGGGCTATTCGATGGCTACACCTTC.

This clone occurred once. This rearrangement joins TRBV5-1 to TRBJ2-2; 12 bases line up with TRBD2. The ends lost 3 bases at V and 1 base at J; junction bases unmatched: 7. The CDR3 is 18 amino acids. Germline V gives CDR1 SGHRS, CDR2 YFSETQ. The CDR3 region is CASSSTSGGTWNTGELFF. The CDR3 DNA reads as TGCGCCAGCAGCTCCACTAGCGGGGGGACTTGGAACACCGGGGAGCTGTTTTTT.

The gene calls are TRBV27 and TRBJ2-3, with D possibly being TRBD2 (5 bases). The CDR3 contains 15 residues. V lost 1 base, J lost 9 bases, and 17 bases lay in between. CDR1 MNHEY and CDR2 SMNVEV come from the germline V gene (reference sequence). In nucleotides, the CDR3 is TGTGCCAGCAGTTTATTGGTGGGCGGGTTGGGAACGCAGTATTTT. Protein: CASSLLVGGLGTQYF.